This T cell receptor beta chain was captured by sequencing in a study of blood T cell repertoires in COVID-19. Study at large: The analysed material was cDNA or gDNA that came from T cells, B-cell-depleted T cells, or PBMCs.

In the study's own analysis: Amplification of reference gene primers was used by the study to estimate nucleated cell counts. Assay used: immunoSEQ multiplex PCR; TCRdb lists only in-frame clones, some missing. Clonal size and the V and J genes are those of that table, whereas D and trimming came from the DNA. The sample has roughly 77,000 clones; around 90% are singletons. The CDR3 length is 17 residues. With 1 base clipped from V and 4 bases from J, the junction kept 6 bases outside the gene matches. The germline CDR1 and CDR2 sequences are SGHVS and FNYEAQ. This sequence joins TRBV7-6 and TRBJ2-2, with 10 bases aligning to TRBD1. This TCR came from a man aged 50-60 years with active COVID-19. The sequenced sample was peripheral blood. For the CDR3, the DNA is TGTGCCAGCAGCTTAGGACCGGGACAGGGGTTCACCGGGGAGCTGTTTTTT. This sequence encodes CASSLGPGQGFTGELFF.